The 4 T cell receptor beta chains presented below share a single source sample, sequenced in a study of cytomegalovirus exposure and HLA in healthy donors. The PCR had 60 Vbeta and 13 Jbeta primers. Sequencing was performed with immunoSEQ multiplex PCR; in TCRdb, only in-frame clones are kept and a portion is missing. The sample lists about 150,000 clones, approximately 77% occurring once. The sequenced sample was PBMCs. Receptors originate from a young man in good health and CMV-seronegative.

The CDR3 loop reads CASSRSQETQYF. The CDR3, as DNA: TGTGCCAGCAGCCGGAGCCAAGAGACCCAGTACTTC. The chain links TRBV6-5 to TRBJ2-5; D uncertain. V was pared by 6 bases and J by 1 base, with 6 bases between. This CDR3 has 12 residues. CDR1 MNHEY and CDR2 SVGAGI come from the germline V gene.

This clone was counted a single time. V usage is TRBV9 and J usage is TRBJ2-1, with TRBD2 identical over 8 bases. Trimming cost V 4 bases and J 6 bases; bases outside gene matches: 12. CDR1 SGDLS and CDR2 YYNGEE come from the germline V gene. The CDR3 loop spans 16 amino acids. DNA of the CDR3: TGTGCCAGCAGCATCGGGATAGCGGGATCACCCAATGAGCAGTTCTTC. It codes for CASSIGIAGSPNEQFF.

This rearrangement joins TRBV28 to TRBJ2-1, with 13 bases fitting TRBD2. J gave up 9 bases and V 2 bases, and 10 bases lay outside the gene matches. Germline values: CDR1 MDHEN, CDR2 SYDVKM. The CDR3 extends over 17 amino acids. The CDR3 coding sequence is TGTGCCAGCAGTTTACCTCCCGGGACTAGCGGGACGACTGAGCAGTTCTTC. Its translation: CASSLPPGTSGTTEQFF.

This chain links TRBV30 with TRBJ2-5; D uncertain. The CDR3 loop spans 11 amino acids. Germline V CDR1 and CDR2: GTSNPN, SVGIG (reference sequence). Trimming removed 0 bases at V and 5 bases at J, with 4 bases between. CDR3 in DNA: TGTGCCTGGAGTGTACAGGAGACCCAGTACTTC. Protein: CAWSVQETQYF.